Listed here are 25 T cell receptor beta chains from one sample, sequenced in a study of T cell responses to AZD1222 COVID-19 vaccine. Data came from immunoSEQ multiplex PCR; TCRdb stores just in-frame clones and leaves some out. The data hold roughly 100,000 clones, with about 90% observed a single time. Sequences were derived from peripheral blood, sampled on day 0 of AZD1222 vaccination. Receptor source: an adult in good health.

The V and J genes are TRBV6-1 and TRBJ1-1, with D hard to call. The CDR3 consists of 14 residues. Trimming removed 3 bases at V and 7 bases at J, with 15 bases between. Germline V lookup: CDR1 MNHNS, CDR2 SASEGT. This CDR3 reads CASSDRSGGIEAFF. The CDR3 DNA is TGTGCCAGCAGTGACCGCTCTGGAGGGATTGAAGCTTTCTTT.

The CDR3 reads CASSLKGAGQGSDTEAFF. As DNA, the CDR3 is TGCGCCAGCAGCTTGAAAGGAGCGGGACAGGGGTCGGACACTGAAGCTTTCTTT. The chain links TRBV5-1 to TRBJ1-1; 10 bases line up with TRBD1. V dropped 1 base and J dropped 3; count of bases not matched to a gene: 12. Germline V lookup: CDR1 SGHRS, CDR2 YFSETQ. This CDR3 comprises 18 residues. The full variable domain, completed using reference TRBV5-1 and TRBJ1-1, is KAGVTQTPRYLIKTRGQQVTLSCSPISGHRSVSWYQQTPGQGLQFLFEYFSETQRNKGNFPGRFSGRQFSNSRSEMNVSTLELGDSALYLCASSLKGAGQGSDTEAFFGQGTRLTVV.

This clone came up many times. The chain employs TRBV5-1 and TRBJ1-2; no clear D gene. This CDR3 comprises 14 residues. Trimming removed 0 bases from V and 6 bases from J, with 12 bases in between. Looked up from germline, CDR1 is SGHRS and CDR2 is YFSETQ. This CDR3 reads CASSLDDTRNGYTF. DNA of the CDR3: TGCGCCAGCAGCTTGGACGACACTAGAAATGGCTACACCTTC. Full variable domain (outside the CDR3, taken from reference TRBV5-1 and TRBJ1-2): KAGVTQTPRYLIKTRGQQVTLSCSPISGHRSVSWYQQTPGQGLQFLFEYFSETQRNKGNFPGRFSGRQFSNSRSEMNVSTLELGDSALYLCASSLDDTRNGYTFGSGTRLTVV.

V usage is TRBV28 and J usage is TRBJ2-3; D remains ambiguous. The germline V and J ends were trimmed by 3 bases and 0 bases, with 7 bases remaining between them. The CDR3 runs 14 residues. Germline lookup yields CDR1 MDHEN and CDR2 SYDVKM. CDR3 sequence: CASSLGISTDTQYF. The DNA for the CDR3 is TGTGCCAGCAGTTTGGGCATAAGCACAGATACGCAGTATTTT. Looking up the rest from reference TRBV28 and TRBJ2-3 gives the full variable domain: DVKVTQSSRYLVKRTGEKVFLECVQDMDHENMFWYRQDPGLGLRLIYFSYDVKMKEKGDIPEGYSVSREKKERFSLILESASTNQTSMYLCASSLGISTDTQYFGPGTRLTVL.

The gene calls are TRBV5-1 and TRBJ1-3, with a possible D match to TRBD1 (5 bases). The CDR3 is made up of 13 amino acids. V was clipped by 3 bases and J by 7 bases, with 11 bases between them. Per the germline V gene, CDR1 is SGHRS and CDR2 is YFSETQ. CDR3 nucleotides: TGCGCCAGCAGCTGGGACGGCGGGAACACCATATATTTT. It is translated as CASSWDGGNTIYF.

V usage is TRBV28 and J usage is TRBJ1-2; D remains unclear. Germline V gene sequence: CDR1 MDHEN, CDR2 SYDVKM. Deletions cut 6 bases from V and 8 bases from J, with 7 bases between. The CDR3 is made up of 10 amino acids. CDR3 in DNA: TGTGCCAGCAGCCAGAGGGGCTACACCTTC. It encodes CASSQRGYTF.

The rearrangement joins TRBV28 to TRBJ2-7; possible D gene TRBD1, 6 bases. V lost 1 base, J lost 5 bases, and 18 bases lay in between. Per the germline V gene, CDR1 is MDHEN and CDR2 is SYDVKM. The CDR3 length is 16 residues. The CDR3: CASSLSPRAGVHEQYF. The CDR3 DNA reads as TGTGCCAGCAGTTTATCGCCGAGGGCAGGGGTCCACGAGCAGTACTTC.

The chain couples TRBV7-6 to TRBJ2-1; TRBD2 aligns across 11 bases. The germline V gene encodes CDR1 SGHVS and CDR2 FNYEAQ. Unmatched junction bases numbered 11, after V lost 4 bases and J lost 9 bases. This CDR3 contains 16 residues. Written as DNA, the CDR3 is TGTGCCAGCAGCTCCCTAGCGGGAGGCCTAGTCGGTGAGCAGTTCTTC. This gives the protein CASSSLAGGLVGEQFF.

The chain has TRBV7-2 and TRBJ2-3; no clear D. Germline CDR1 is SGHTA and CDR2 is FQGNSA. V was trimmed by 5 bases and J by 2 bases, leaving 17 bases between them. This CDR3 contains 16 residues. In DNA form, the CDR3 reads TGTGCCAGCAGCCGTTTAAGGGTCGGAAACACAGATACGCAGTATTTT. It encodes CASSRLRVGNTDTQYF.

CDR3 sequence reads: CASSQENREHYGYTF. The CDR3 DNA reads as TGTGCCAGCAGCCAAGAGAACAGGGAGCACTATGGCTACACCTTC. The rearrangement links TRBV4-2 to TRBJ1-2, with D perhaps matching TRBD1 (6 bases). Germline CDR1 and CDR2: LGHNA and YNFKEQ. The CDR3 runs 15 residues. The V end was cut by 0 bases, the J end by 3 bases, with 11 bases between.

This rearrangement joins TRBV4-2 to TRBJ2-7; TRBD2 agrees at 12 bases. Germline V gene lookup returns CDR1 LGHNA and CDR2 YNFKEQ. This CDR3 contains 16 residues. The junction had 3 bases not matched to a gene; V was cut back by 0 bases and J by 3 bases. CDR3 protein: CASSQEGLAGYYEQYF. Here the CDR3 DNA reads TGTGCCAGCAGCCAAGAAGGACTAGCGGGGTACTACGAGCAGTACTTC.

The gene calls are TRBV9 and TRBJ2-7, with 10 positions matching TRBD2. Trimming removed 2 bases from V and 2 bases from J; junction bases left unmatched: 4. The CDR3 is 15 residues long. Per germline, CDR1 SGDLS and CDR2 YYNGEE. The CDR3 protein is CASSVGSGGAYEQYF. The CDR3 nucleotides are TGTGCCAGCAGCGTCGGCAGCGGGGGGGCCTACGAGCAGTACTTC. The full variable domain, rest sourced from reference TRBV9 and TRBJ2-7, is DSGVTQTPKHLITATGQRVTLRCSPRSGDLSVYWYQQSLDQGLQFLIQYYNGEERAKGNILERFSAQQFPDLHSELNLSSLELGDSALYFCASSVGSGGAYEQYFGPGTRLTVT.

V is TRBV28 and J is TRBJ1-5; a weak D match, TRBD1 (5 bases). Deletions cut 6 bases from V and 3 bases from J, with 15 bases between. Germline V gene data show CDR1 as MDHEN and CDR2 as SYDVKM. There are 15 residues in the CDR3. The CDR3 sequence is CASRTPWGDNQPQHF. In DNA, the CDR3 is TGTGCCAGCAGAACTCCGTGGGGGGACAATCAGCCCCAGCATTTT.

The chain joins TRBV4-3 to TRBJ1-2; 7 bases agree with TRBD1. Looked up from germline, CDR1 is LGHNA and CDR2 is YSLEER. The CDR3 covers 15 residues. V was clipped by 1 base and J by 4 bases; unmatched bases: 6. The CDR3 sequence: CASSQGHGTVYGYTF. The CDR3 DNA reads TGCGCCAGCAGCCAAGGGCACGGGACAGTCTATGGCTACACCTTC.

This clone appeared once. The chain recombines TRBV11-2 with TRBJ2-7; no clear D. Germline CDR1 reads SGHAT; CDR2 reads FQNNGV. This CDR3 comprises 13 residues. Trimming removed 0 bases at V and 12 bases at J, with 15 bases between. CDR3 nucleotides: TGTGCCAGCAGCTTAGATAGGAAAGACCGTGGGTACTTC. Translation: CASSLDRKDRGYF.

This clone was detected once. The chain couples TRBV13 to TRBJ2-4, with no clear D. Trimming took off 1 base at V and 1 base at J, with 8 bases between the two ends. The CDR3 runs 15 residues. Germline assignment: CDR1 PRHDT and CDR2 FYEKMQ (reference sequence). In DNA, the CDR3 is TGTGCCAGCAGCTTAGTTCTGAGGGCCAAAAACATTCAGTACTTC. Residues: CASSLVLRAKNIQYF.

J is TRBJ1-2 and V is TRBV12-3 or TRBV12-4; D possibly corresponds to TRBD1 (5 bases). Deletions cut 5 bases from V and 4 bases from J, with 8 bases between. The length of the CDR3 is 12 residues. The CDR3 nucleotides are TGTGCCAGCAGTCACGACAGCTATGGCTACACCTTC. Translated: CASSHDSYGYTF.

The chain employs TRBV11-3 and TRBJ1-3; D is uncertain. The CDR3 is made up of 12 amino acids. Trimming left V 1 base short and J 7 bases short, with 5 bases between. The germline CDR1 and CDR2 sequences are SGHNT and YENEEA. The CDR3 DNA follows: TGTGCCAGCAGCTTAGGGGCGAACACCATATATTTT. Translated, it gives CASSLGANTIYF.

A remark on this clone: One end of the junction is discordant with germline, which a read error may explain. The chain uses TRBV3-1 (or the pseudogene TRBV3-2) and TRBJ1-1, with D maybe TRBD1 (6 bases). The V gene's germline CDR1 is LGHDT and CDR2 YNNKEL (reference sequence). This CDR3 has 15 residues. CDR3 in amino acids: CASRQGQTLNTEAFF. CDR3 DNA: TGTGCCAGCAGGCAAGGACAGACCCTGAACACTGAAGCTTTCTTT.

The chain links TRBV5-1 to TRBJ1-1; D perhaps matches TRBD1 (6 bases). V was trimmed by 0 bases and J by 6 bases, leaving 12 bases between them. Germline lookup yields CDR1 SGHRS and CDR2 YFSETQ. The CDR3 contains 14 residues. This CDR3 reads CASSLAGAGAEAFF. The CDR3 nucleotides are TGCGCCAGCAGCTTGGCAGGGGCGGGTGCTGAAGCTTTCTTT.

This clone was found once. The rearrangement links TRBV28 to TRBJ1-2, with TRBD1 matching 8 bases. This CDR3 has 14 amino acids. After removal of 7 bases from V and 6 bases from J, the junction contained 10 bases not matched to a gene. Germline V gives CDR1 MDHEN, CDR2 SYDVKM. CDR3 sequence (DNA): TGTGCCAGCACCCCGGACAGGGAAGGACATGGCTACACCTTC. It translates to CASTPDREGHGYTF.

Concerning this clone: The sample carries other DNA sequences with the same CDR3. The rearrangement links TRBV3-1 (or the pseudogene TRBV3-2) to TRBJ1-1; D gene unclear. V was trimmed by 1 base and J by 2 bases, leaving 2 bases between them. Germline CDR1 and CDR2: LGHDT and YNNKEL (reference sequence). The CDR3 sequence is 12 residues long. In DNA form, the CDR3 reads TGTGCCAGCAGCCAAGGTAACACTGAAGCTTTCTTT. It translates to CASSQGNTEAFF.

This clone was detected only a few times. The same CDR3 arises from other DNA sequences in this sample as well. This rearrangement joins TRBV27 to TRBJ2-5, with D hard to call. CDR3 size: 14 residues. Germline V CDR1 and CDR2: MNHEY, SMNVEV (reference sequence). Trimming removed 2 bases at V and 1 base at J, with 8 bases between. The CDR3 region is CASSLKSVQETQYF. CDR3 nucleotide sequence: TGTGCCAGCAGTTTAAAGAGCGTCCAAGAGACCCAGTACTTC.

The rearrangement links TRBV6-2 or TRBV6-3 to TRBJ2-7; no definite D call. CDR3 size: 14 residues. From germline, CDR1 is MNHEY and CDR2 SVGEGT. V was shortened by 6 bases and J by 4 bases, with 16 bases between the two germline ends. The CDR3 here is CASSQTHRRYEQYF. The CDR3 DNA sequence: TGTGCCAGCAGCCAGACACACCGGCGGTACGAGCAGTACTTC.

This clone was observed once. The chain links TRBV20-1 to TRBJ1-5, with a weak D call TRBD1 (5 bases). V was cut by 3 bases and J by 4 bases, with 16 bases left in between. This CDR3 has 15 residues. Germline CDR1 DFQATT, CDR2 SNEGSKA (reference sequence). As DNA, the CDR3 is TGCAGTGCTAGTGAGGTCGGCAGGGATAATCAGCCCCAGCATTTT. Protein product: CSASEVGRDNQPQHF.